Sequencing of this T cell receptor (beta chain) was carried out in a study of shared clonotypes between healthy human individuals (dated by TCRdb to 2019 to 2021). In terms of the full investigation: A couple of women and three men aged 18 to 49 years were included in the cohort. For each donor, CD4 naive and CD4 memory were each given three plates, CD8 naive was given two plates, and CD8 memory was given one plate. To estimate repertoire size and how much clonotypes are shared between individuals, the study performed deep sequencing of blood TCR repertoires from about five healthy adults. Different laboratories and diverse techniques were used to prepare libraries and sequence TCR repertoires, to increase sequencing depth and limit assay-specific biases. Each donor's leukapheresis produced roughly between about 0.9 and 9.5 billion PBMCs.

TCR CDR3 regions were amplified from genomic DNA by multiplex PCR using the deep immunoSEQ assay. Genomic DNA extracted from each cell subset was distributed evenly over all wells of several immunoSEQ 96-well plates, and each plate served as one replicate. For sorted subsets, around 0.2 ug genomic DNA, equal to tens of thousands of T cell genomes, was loaded into each replicate PCR. Purified libraries were measured with a Qubit 3.0 fluorometer, size-checked on a Bioanalyzer 2100, and measured again with the KAPA Library Quantification kit. Each immunoSEQ 96-well plate was sequenced on its own single-read 150-cycle Illumina NextSeq 550 flow cell. Under the source paper's analysis protocol: Because only junctional sequences without quality scores were contained in the immunoSEQ output, filtering matching that applied to full-length reads could not be performed. Sequences were annotated with PyIR, a Python wrapper for IgBLAST v1.9, and V/J genes and CDR3 were assigned using IMGT germline references. Reads with weak V/J assignments (E-value above 1e-6), missing CDR3, stop codons, out-of-frame junctions, or ambiguous translated residues were removed. V3J clonotypes were defined by identical inferred V gene, J gene, and CDR3 amino acid sequence. To compute the percentage overlap between repertoires, the number of shared unique clonotypes was divided by the size of the smaller repertoire. Richness of each repertoire was evaluated using RTK rarefaction, the Chao1 estimator, and Recon v2.1 estimates of unobserved clonotypes. For all TCRbeta clonotypes obtained by the gDNA method from a handful of donors, generation probabilities were computed with OLGA. The clones in this table, taken by TCRdb from immuneACCESS, are in-frame only. Not every clone is retained; where verified, under half of the shortfall comes from an unresolved V gene, and the cause of the rest is unknown. The DNA was the basis for D and trimming; V, J and clone size are from that table. The sample profile shows hundreds of thousands of clones; about 96% of them were found once. Roughly 0.12% of the sample belongs to the ten largest clones.

CD8 naive samples consisted of CD45RO-negative cells that were positively selected for CCR7, yielding a CD45RA+CCR7+ population without TemRA cells. Healthy HIV-negative adults with no recently reported acute infections or vaccinations were included as donors. All donors were Caucasian adults living in Nashville, Tennessee, USA. After blood collection by leukapheresis, PBMCs were isolated using Ficoll-Histopaque density gradient centrifugation and then cryopreserved in the vapor phase of liquid nitrogen. Purity and quantity of every magnetically sorted T cell population were checked by analytical flow cytometry. From each sorted fraction, genomic DNA was isolated and quantified by UV absorbance on a Nanodrop 2000c. With respect to this clone: No antigen is known for it. It has no much larger one-base neighbor in the sample; base qualities were not kept.

CDR1 and CDR2 are read off the germline V gene as MNHEY and SVGAGI. Including the terminal cysteine and phenylalanine, the CDR3 comprises 16 residues. The only DNA kept is the CDR3, 48 bases in frame from the first base. V loses 0 bases, J loses 1 base, and the germline ends lie 13 bases apart. Summary of the overall study and its limitations: Naive subsets generally had larger estimated clonotype richness than memory subsets did. Sampling was limited to blood, and TCR repertoires in tissue likely differ from TCR repertoires in blood. Compared with non-shared clonotypes, the clonotypes found in all four sorted-subset donors had higher generation probabilities. Roughly 5.2% of naive CD4, 3.5% of naive CD8, about 2.4% of memory CD4, and 0.35% to 0.5% of memory CD8 clonotypes were shared across four donors. Pairwise subsampling led to the expectation that sequencing depth would affect the degree of clonotype sharing among donors. Rarefaction of sorted-subset datasets indicated incomplete sequencing despite the large sequencing depth. The small number of donors limited the genetic and exposure-history diversity represented.

The TCR was taken from a woman aged 30 to 39 in good health. Here the chain combines TRBV6-5 and TRBJ2-7; the D call is tentative, TRBD1 or TRBD2, as each matches 5 bases. Sequencing used naive CD8+ T cells sorted from blood. In light of the paper, this sample's cell subset or site label describes: CD45RA+CCR7+. This receptor has the CDR3 CASSYSRGSISYEQYF. The nucleotide sequence is TGTGCCAGCAGTTACTCGAGGGGATCGATATCCTACGAGCAGTACTTC.